The clone carrying this T cell receptor beta chain was detected many times. The data were taken from a study of T cells after yellow fever vaccination. Between the trimmed V and J ends, which lost 1 base and 5 bases, there was a span of 23 bases. The CDR3 sequence is 18 residues long. Germline CDR1 reads MGHRA; CDR2 reads YSYEKL. TCRdb itself ran the 5' RACE reads through MiXCR, one entry per CDR3 protein. The data show hundreds of thousands of distinct CDR3 sequences, roughly 4.3% seen once. The material sequenced was PBMCs, taken 5 days after the yellow fever booster vaccination. This receptor was identified in a man between 18 and 29 years old who received the YFV17D yellow fever vaccine. The rearrangement uses TRBV4-1 and TRBJ1-2; maybe TRBD1 (5 bases). CDR3 region: CASSQVVRTQGGKYGYTF. Written as DNA, the CDR3 is TGCGCCAGCAGCCAAGTGGTTCGGACTCAGGGAGGGAAGTATGGCTACACCTTC.